The 31 T cell receptor beta chains reported below all come from one sample, sequenced in a study of cytomegalovirus exposure and HLA in healthy donors. PCR amplification relied on 60 Vbeta primers (plus 13 Jbeta primers). Sequenced by immunoSEQ multiplex PCR; TCRdb stores in-frame clones only, minus some. Of 95,000 to 100,000 clones detected, roughly three quarters appear once; the ten largest clones hold around 4%. Sequencing input: PBMCs. These receptors were collected from a man between 40 and 49 years old in good health and CMV-seronegative.

There are a few counts of this clone. The rearrangement uses TRBV4-1 and TRBJ2-3; 7 bases match TRBD2. The CDR3 spans 16 residues. J lost 0 bases, V lost 3 bases, and 6 bases had no gene match. Germline-derived CDR1 and CDR2 are MGHRA and YSYEKL. The CDR3 protein is CASSHGLGRSTDTQYF. The CDR3 DNA sequence: TGCGCCAGCAGCCACGGACTAGGCCGTAGCACAGATACGCAGTATTTT.

The chain links TRBV18 to TRBJ2-7, with D perhaps matching TRBD2 (5 bases). The CDR3 is made up of 16 amino acids. The V and J ends lost 2 bases and 0 bases respectively, with 14 bases between them. Germline CDR1 is KGHSH and CDR2 is LQKENI. The CDR3 DNA reads as TGTGCCAGCTCACCATATCGGAGCGGAAGCTCCTACGAGCAGTACTTC. The encoded protein is CASSPYRSGSSYEQYF.

This clone was counted a single time. The chain's CDR3 is CASRTSALYNEQFF. DNA of the CDR3: TGTGCCAGCCGGACTAGCGCTCTATACAATGAGCAGTTCTTC. The genes are TRBV6-1 and TRBJ2-1; 9 nucleotides line up with TRBD2. The CDR3 loop spans 14 amino acids. Germline CDR1 is MNHNS and CDR2 is SASEGT. The junction had 6 bases not matched to a gene; V was cut back by 8 bases and J by 4 bases.

The rearrangement uses TRBV28 and TRBJ2-1; perhaps TRBD1 as D (5 bases). Germline V gene data show CDR1 as MDHEN and CDR2 as SYDVKM. Trimming removed 2 bases from V and 5 bases from J, with 13 bases in between. The CDR3 consists of 15 residues. CDR3 residues: CASSLGQGRNNEQFF. CDR3 in DNA: TGTGCCAGCAGTTTAGGGCAGGGAAGGAACAATGAGCAGTTCTTC.

This sequence joins TRBV27 and TRBJ2-3, with TRBD1 as a possible D gene (5 bases). This CDR3 comprises 14 residues. The germline gives CDR1 MNHEY, CDR2 SMNVEV (reference sequence). Trimming took 3 bases from V and 2 from J, leaving 9 bases between them. This CDR3 reads CASSLSGPTDTQYF. The CDR3 nucleotides read TGTGCCAGCAGTTTGTCAGGGCCCACAGATACGCAGTATTTT.

The chain couples TRBV5-1 to TRBJ1-2; 11 bases are shared with TRBD1. The length of the CDR3 is 14 residues. CDR1 is SGHRS and CDR2 is YFSETQ in the germline V gene. After removal of 3 bases from V and 9 bases from J, the junction contained 7 bases not matched to a gene. Here the CDR3 DNA reads TGCGCCAGCAGCTCAATAGGACAGGGGGCAAGCTACACCTTC. This gives the protein CASSSIGQGASYTF.

The chain uses TRBV28 and TRBJ1-2; 8 positions agree with TRBD1. CDR3 length: 16 residues. Germline V CDR1 and CDR2: MDHEN, SYDVKM. The V and J ends lost 5 bases and 4 bases, in that order; junction bases with no gene match: 12. The CDR3 sequence: CASSPPGTGILYGYTF. The DNA for the CDR3 is TGTGCCAGCAGTCCCCCCGGGACAGGTATACTCTATGGCTACACCTTC.

The CDR3 reads CAWTAGPNYGYTF. CDR3 DNA: TGTGCCTGGACCGCGGGGCCTAACTATGGCTACACCTTC. The chain couples TRBV30 to TRBJ1-2, with D possibly being TRBD1 (5 bases). The V and J ends lost 4 bases and 0 bases respectively, with 9 bases between them. The germline CDR1 and CDR2 sequences are GTSNPN and SVGIG (reference sequence). This CDR3 spans 13 amino acids.

Points on this clone: At one end the junction does not follow the germline gene, possibly because of a read error. The V call is TRBV7-9, the J call TRBJ2-7; tentatively, D is TRBD2 (6 bases). From germline, CDR1 is SEHNR and CDR2 FQNEAQ (reference sequence). CDR3 size: 12 residues. The CDR3 region is CSSSLDYHEQYF. The CDR3 nucleotides are TGTTCCAGCAGCTTGGACTATCACGAGCAGTACTTC.

The chain carries TRBV10-3 and TRBJ1-1, with D possibly TRBD1 on 5 matching bases. Trimming pared 4 bases from V and 5 bases from J, leaving 8 bases between. From germline, CDR1 is ENHRY and CDR2 SYGVKD. The CDR3 contains 12 residues. The CDR3 region has the DNA TGTGCCATCAGTGCCAGGGAAACTGAAGCTTTCTTT. It specifies CAISARETEAFF.

This chain uses TRBV19 with TRBJ2-1; 10 nucleotides match TRBD1. Germline assignment: CDR1 LNHDA and CDR2 SQIVND (reference sequence). The V gene end was trimmed by 7 bases and the J gene end by 10 bases; junction bases not matched to a gene: 1. The CDR3 spans 11 residues. The CDR3 reads CASKTGGEQFF. CDR3 in DNA: TGTGCCAGTAAGACAGGGGGCGAGCAGTTCTTC. The full variable domain, rest sourced from reference TRBV19 and TRBJ2-1, is DGGITQSPKYLFRKEGQNVTLSCEQNLNHDAMYWYRQDPGQGLRLIYYSQIVNDFQKGDIAEGYSVSREKKESFPLTVTSAQKNPTAFYLCASKTGGEQFFGPGTRLTVL.

The gene calls are TRBV7-9 and TRBJ1-2; a weak D match, TRBD1 (6 bases). CDR3 length equals 14 residues. V was pared by 1 base and J by 4 bases, with 10 bases between. Germline V lookup: CDR1 SEHNR, CDR2 FQNEAQ (reference sequence). CDR3 sequence reads: CASSLGQESYGYTF. CDR3 nucleotide sequence: TGTGCCAGCAGCTTAGGACAGGAGTCCTATGGCTACACCTTC.

The rearrangement joins TRBV6-1 to TRBJ1-2, with 9 nucleotides matching TRBD1. The CDR3 is 16 amino acids. J gave up 7 bases and V 1 base, and 10 bases lay outside the gene matches. Germline-derived CDR1 and CDR2 are MNHNS and SASEGT. CDR3 bases: TGTGCCAGCAGTGAAGACAGCGGGACAGGGCTTGGTGGCTACACCTTC. This gives the protein CASSEDSGTGLGGYTF.

The chain couples TRBV6-5 to TRBJ1-3; D is possibly TRBD1 (5 bases). CDR3 length: 15 residues. CDR1 and CDR2 (germline): MNHEY, SVGAGI. V was cut by 5 bases and J by 0 bases, with 11 bases left in between. This chain's CDR3 is CASSGQRVSGNTIYF. Here the CDR3 DNA reads TGTGCCAGCAGTGGACAAAGGGTCTCTGGAAACACCATATATTTT.

The chain links TRBV7-9 to TRBJ1-6; D gene unclear. Between the trimmed V and J ends, which lost 1 base and 7 bases, there was a span of 8 bases. This CDR3 region has 14 residues. Germline lookup yields CDR1 SEHNR and CDR2 FQNEAQ (reference sequence). In DNA form, the CDR3 reads TGTGCCAGCAGCTTAGAACTGTTCAATTCACCCCTCCACTTT. It yields the protein CASSLELFNSPLHF.

This chain connects TRBV7-2 to TRBJ1-1, with a weak D call TRBD1 (6 bases). This CDR3 is 15 amino acids long. Germline-derived CDR1 and CDR2 are SGHTA and FQGNSA. Trimming took 6 bases from V and 3 from J, leaving 17 bases between them. Here the CDR3 DNA reads TGTGCCAGCAGTCCACCGGGGGGCCCTGACACTGAAGCTTTCTTT. This sequence encodes CASSPPGGPDTEAFF.

The chain links TRBV5-4 to TRBJ2-7, with 11 bases matching TRBD1. V lost 7 bases and J lost 4; bases outside the gene matches: 4. This CDR3 spans 13 amino acids. Germline V gives CDR1 SGHNT, CDR2 YYREEE (reference sequence). This chain's CDR3 is CASRGQGAYEQYF. The CDR3 DNA is TGTGCCAGCCGCGGACAGGGGGCTTACGAGCAGTACTTC.

The chain has TRBV5-4 and TRBJ1-2; TRBD1 matches 7 bases. CDR3 size: 14 residues. The germline V gene encodes CDR1 SGHNT and CDR2 YYREEE (reference sequence). With 3 bases clipped from V and 8 bases from J, the junction kept 10 bases outside the gene matches. CDR3 amino acids: CASSWGQFFGGYTF. The CDR3 DNA reads TGTGCCAGCAGCTGGGGACAGTTTTTTGGGGGCTACACCTTC. The full variable domain, in which reference TRBV5-4 and TRBJ1-2 provide the parts outside the CDR3, is ETGVTQSPTHLIKTRGQQVTLRCSSQSGHNTVSWYQQALGQGPQFIFQYYREEENGRGNFPPRFSGLQFPNYSSELNVNALELDDSALYLCASSWGQFFGGYTFGSGTRLTVV.

This chain links TRBV30 with TRBJ2-1; D is perhaps TRBD2 (5 bases). The CDR3 loop spans 12 amino acids. The V end was cut by 3 bases, the J end by 7 bases, with 10 bases between. Germline loops: CDR1 GTSNPN, CDR2 SVGIG (reference sequence). CDR3 sequence: CAWRRVRNEQFF. CDR3 DNA sequence: TGTGCCTGGAGGAGGGTCCGGAATGAGCAGTTCTTC.

The rearrangement joins TRBV7-6 to TRBJ1-3; 7 bases match TRBD1. Germline V gene sequence: CDR1 SGHVS, CDR2 FNYEAQ. Trimming at V came to 4 bases and at J to 6 bases, leaving 12 bases not matched to a gene. The CDR3 has 16 residues. This CDR3 reads CASSSRPGQNLNTIYF. In DNA, the CDR3 is TGTGCCAGCAGCTCACGTCCGGGACAGAATTTAAACACCATATATTTT.

The gene calls are TRBV5-1 and TRBJ2-5; TRBD2 matches at 11 bases. The CDR3 contains 16 residues. Germline CDR1 SGHRS, CDR2 YFSETQ. Unmatched junction bases numbered 10, after V lost 4 bases and J lost 5 bases. The CDR3 region has the DNA TGCGCCAGCAGCGCGACTAGCGGGGCCAGGCCCGAGACCCAGTACTTC. Translation: CASSATSGARPETQYF.

Points on this clone: This same CDR3 is encoded by further DNA sequences in the sample. The V call is TRBV5-1, the J call TRBJ1-1; TRBD1 agrees at 11 bases. The CDR3 contains 14 residues. V lost 4 bases, J lost 4 bases, and 3 bases stayed unmatched. CDR1 SGHRS and CDR2 YFSETQ come from the germline V gene. CDR3 in amino acids: CASSQGTGGTEAFF. The CDR3 DNA reads as TGCGCCAGCAGCCAGGGGACAGGGGGCACTGAAGCTTTCTTT.

This chain joins TRBV5-1 and TRBJ2-1, with 7 bases aligning to TRBD2. Germline CDR1 and CDR2: SGHRS and YFSETQ. Germline trimming cut 2 bases from V and 4 bases from J; bases unmatched to any gene: 3. The CDR3 is 14 residues long. The CDR3 loop is CASSLTGGYNEQFF. The DNA of the CDR3 is TGCGCCAGCAGCTTAACGGGGGGTTACAATGAGCAGTTCTTC. The full variable domain, in which reference TRBV5-1 and TRBJ2-1 provide the parts outside the CDR3, is KAGVTQTPRYLIKTRGQQVTLSCSPISGHRSVSWYQQTPGQGLQFLFEYFSETQRNKGNFPGRFSGRQFSNSRSEMNVSTLELGDSALYLCASSLTGGYNEQFFGPGTRLTVL.

This sequence joins TRBV4-3 and TRBJ1-4; TRBD1 is a possible D gene (6 bases). CDR3 length: 15 residues. V was clipped by 0 bases and J by 8 bases, with 13 bases between them. The V gene's germline CDR1 is LGHNA and CDR2 YSLEER. The CDR3 region is CASSQEQGLGEKLFF. The DNA of the CDR3 is TGCGCCAGCAGCCAAGAACAGGGTTTAGGCGAAAAACTGTTTTTT.

The J gene is TRBJ1-4, the V gene TRBV5-5; D might be TRBD1 (6 bases). Trimming left V 2 bases short and J 7 bases short, with 12 bases between. Germline CDR1 reads SGHKS; CDR2 reads YYEKEE (reference sequence). The CDR3 has 14 residues. The CDR3 is CASSLQGLVEKLFF. The CDR3 nucleotides are TGTGCCAGCAGCTTACAGGGTTTGGTTGAAAAACTGTTTTTT.

The chain links TRBV7-9 to TRBJ1-1, with 12 positions matching TRBD1. Trimming cost V 5 bases and J 10 bases; bases outside gene matches: 8. This CDR3 is 14 amino acids long. Per the germline V gene, CDR1 is SEHNR and CDR2 is FQNEAQ (reference sequence). The CDR3 sequence: CASSPQGQGARAFF. The CDR3 DNA sequence: TGTGCCAGCAGCCCGCAGGGACAGGGGGCTCGAGCTTTCTTT.

The chain combines TRBV7-2 with TRBJ2-7, with TRBD2 matching 8 bases. The CDR3 extends over 15 amino acids. V shed 0 bases, J shed 0 bases, and the junction held 1 base outside the gene matches. Germline V gene sequence: CDR1 SGHTA, CDR2 FQGNSA. The CDR3 sequence: CASSLAGLGSYEQYF. CDR3 DNA: TGTGCCAGCAGCTTAGCGGGACTAGGCTCCTACGAGCAGTACTTC.

J is TRBJ1-1 and V is TRBV5-1, with TRBD1 as a possible D gene (5 bases). This CDR3 is built from 13 residues. V lost 7 bases, J lost 1 base, and 11 bases lay in between. Germline V gives CDR1 SGHRS, CDR2 YFSETQ. The CDR3 DNA follows: TGCGCCAGCCATGACAGCCCGAACACTGAAGCTTTCTTT. Protein sequence: CASHDSPNTEAFF.

The chain carries TRBV7-2 and TRBJ1-1, with D possibly TRBD1 on 6 matching bases. Looked up from germline, CDR1 is SGHTA and CDR2 is FQGNSA. Trimming shortened V by 5 bases and J by 2 bases, and 12 bases separated the two germline ends. CDR3 size: 14 residues. CDR3 sequence reads: CASSRRTVNTEAFF. The DNA of the CDR3 is TGTGCCAGCAGCCGACGGACAGTTAACACTGAAGCTTTCTTT. The full variable domain, in which reference TRBV7-2 and TRBJ1-1 provide the parts outside the CDR3, is GAGVSQSPSNKVTEKGKDVELRCDPISGHTALYWYRQSLGQGLEFLIYFQGNSAPDKSGLPSDRFSAERTGGSVSTLTIQRTQQEDSAVYLCASSRRTVNTEAFFGQGTRLTVV.

This chain uses TRBV25-1 with TRBJ1-1, with D tentatively TRBD1 (5 bases). CDR1 and CDR2 from the germline V gene are MGHDK and SYGVNS. CDR3 size: 14 residues. V was trimmed by 9 bases and J by 1 base, leaving 15 bases between them. The CDR3 coding sequence is TGTGCCAGTCGGGGCGGGGGGGAGAACACTGAAGCTTTCTTT. It encodes CASRGGGENTEAFF.

This clone was observed a few times. The chain couples TRBV19 to TRBJ2-7; tentatively, D is TRBD1 (6 bases). This CDR3 contains 12 residues. Germline assignment: CDR1 LNHDA and CDR2 SQIVND (reference sequence). V was shortened by 4 bases and J by 6 bases, with 10 bases between the two germline ends. CDR3 sequence: CASSNRASEQYF. CDR3 in DNA: TGTGCCAGTAGTAACAGGGCCAGCGAGCAGTACTTC.